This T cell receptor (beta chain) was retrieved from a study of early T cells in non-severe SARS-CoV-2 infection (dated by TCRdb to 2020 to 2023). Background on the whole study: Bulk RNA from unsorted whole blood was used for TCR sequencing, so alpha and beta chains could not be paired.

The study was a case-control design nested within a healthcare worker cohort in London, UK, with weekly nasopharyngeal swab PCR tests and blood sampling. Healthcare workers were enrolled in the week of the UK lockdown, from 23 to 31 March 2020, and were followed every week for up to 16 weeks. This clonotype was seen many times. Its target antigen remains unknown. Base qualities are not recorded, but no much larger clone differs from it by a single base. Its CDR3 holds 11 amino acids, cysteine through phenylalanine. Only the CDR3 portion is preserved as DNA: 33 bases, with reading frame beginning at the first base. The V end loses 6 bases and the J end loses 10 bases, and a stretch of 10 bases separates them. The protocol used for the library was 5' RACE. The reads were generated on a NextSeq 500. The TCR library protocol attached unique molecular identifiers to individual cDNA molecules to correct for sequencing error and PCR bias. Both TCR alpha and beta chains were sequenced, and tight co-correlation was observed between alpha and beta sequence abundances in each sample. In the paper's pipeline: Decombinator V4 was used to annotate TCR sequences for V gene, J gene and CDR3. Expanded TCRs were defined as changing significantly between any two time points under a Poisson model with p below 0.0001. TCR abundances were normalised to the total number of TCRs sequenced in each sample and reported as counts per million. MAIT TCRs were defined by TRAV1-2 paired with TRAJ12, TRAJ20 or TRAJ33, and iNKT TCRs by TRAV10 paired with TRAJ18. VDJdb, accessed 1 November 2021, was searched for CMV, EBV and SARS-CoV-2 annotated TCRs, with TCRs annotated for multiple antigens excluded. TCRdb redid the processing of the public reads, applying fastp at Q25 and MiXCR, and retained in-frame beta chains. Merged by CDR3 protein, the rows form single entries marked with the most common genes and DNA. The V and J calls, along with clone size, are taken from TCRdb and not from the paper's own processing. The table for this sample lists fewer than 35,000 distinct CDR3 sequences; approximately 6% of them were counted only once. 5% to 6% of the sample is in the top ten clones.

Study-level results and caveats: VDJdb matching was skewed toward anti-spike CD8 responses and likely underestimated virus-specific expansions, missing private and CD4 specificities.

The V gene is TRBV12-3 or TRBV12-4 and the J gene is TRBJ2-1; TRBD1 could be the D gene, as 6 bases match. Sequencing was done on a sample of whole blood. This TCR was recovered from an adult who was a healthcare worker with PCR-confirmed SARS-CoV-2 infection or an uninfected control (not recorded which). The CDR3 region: CASSKGGEQFF. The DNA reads TGTGCCAGCAGCAAAGGGGGAGAGCAGTTCTTC.